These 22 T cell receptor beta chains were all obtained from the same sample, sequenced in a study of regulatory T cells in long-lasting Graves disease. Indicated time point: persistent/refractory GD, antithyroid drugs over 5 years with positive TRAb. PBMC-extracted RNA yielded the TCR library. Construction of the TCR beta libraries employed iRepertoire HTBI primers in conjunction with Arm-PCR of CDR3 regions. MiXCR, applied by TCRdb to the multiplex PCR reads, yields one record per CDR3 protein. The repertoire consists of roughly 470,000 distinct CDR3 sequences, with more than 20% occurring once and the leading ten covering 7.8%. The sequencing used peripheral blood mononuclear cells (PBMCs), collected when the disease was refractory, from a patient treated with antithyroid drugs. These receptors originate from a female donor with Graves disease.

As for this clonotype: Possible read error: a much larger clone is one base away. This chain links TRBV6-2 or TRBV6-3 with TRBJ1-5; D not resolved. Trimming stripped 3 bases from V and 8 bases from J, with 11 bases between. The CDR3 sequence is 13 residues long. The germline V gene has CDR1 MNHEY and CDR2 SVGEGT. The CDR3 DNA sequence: TGTGCCAGCAGTTATCGGACTGATGAGCCCCAGCATTTT. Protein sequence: CASSYRTDEPQHF.

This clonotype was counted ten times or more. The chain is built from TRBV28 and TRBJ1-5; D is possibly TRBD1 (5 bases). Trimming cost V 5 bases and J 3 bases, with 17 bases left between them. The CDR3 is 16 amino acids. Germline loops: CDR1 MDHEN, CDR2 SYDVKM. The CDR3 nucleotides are TGTGCCAGCAGTCCACACCAGGGCAACCTCAATCAGCCCCAGCATTTT. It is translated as CASSPHQGNLNQPQHF.

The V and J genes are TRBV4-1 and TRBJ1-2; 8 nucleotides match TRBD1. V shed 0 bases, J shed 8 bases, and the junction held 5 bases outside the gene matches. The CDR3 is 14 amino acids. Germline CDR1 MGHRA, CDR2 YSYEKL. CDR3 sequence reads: CASSQEDRAGGYTF. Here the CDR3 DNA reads TGCGCCAGCAGCCAAGAGGACAGGGCTGGAGGCTACACCTTC.

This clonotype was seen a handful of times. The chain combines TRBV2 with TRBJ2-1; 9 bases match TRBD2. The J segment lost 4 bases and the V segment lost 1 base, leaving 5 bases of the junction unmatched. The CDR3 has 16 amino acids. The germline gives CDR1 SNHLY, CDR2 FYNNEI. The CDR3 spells CASSEVRLAVYNEQFF. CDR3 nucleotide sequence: TGTGCCAGCAGTGAAGTGAGACTAGCGGTTTACAATGAGCAGTTCTTC. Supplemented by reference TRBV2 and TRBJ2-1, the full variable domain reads EPEVTQTPSHQVTQMGQEVILRCVPISNHLYFYWYRQILGQKVEFLVSFYNNEISEKSEIFDDQFSVERPDGSNFTLKIRSTKLEDSAMYFCASSEVRLAVYNEQFFGPGTRLTVL.

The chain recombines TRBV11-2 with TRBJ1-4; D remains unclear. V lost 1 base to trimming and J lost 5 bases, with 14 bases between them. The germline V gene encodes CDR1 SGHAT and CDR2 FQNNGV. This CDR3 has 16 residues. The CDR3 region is CASSLVGRSLNEKLFF. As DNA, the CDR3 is TGTGCCAGCAGCTTAGTTGGCAGGTCGCTCAATGAAAAACTGTTTTTT.

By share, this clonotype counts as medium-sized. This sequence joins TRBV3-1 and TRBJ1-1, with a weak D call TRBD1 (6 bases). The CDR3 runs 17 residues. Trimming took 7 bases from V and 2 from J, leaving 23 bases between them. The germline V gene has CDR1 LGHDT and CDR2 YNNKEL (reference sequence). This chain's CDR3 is CASMPKGGGRANTEAFF. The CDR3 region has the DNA TGTGCCAGCATGCCAAAGGGTGGGGGGCGAGCCAACACTGAAGCTTTCTTT.

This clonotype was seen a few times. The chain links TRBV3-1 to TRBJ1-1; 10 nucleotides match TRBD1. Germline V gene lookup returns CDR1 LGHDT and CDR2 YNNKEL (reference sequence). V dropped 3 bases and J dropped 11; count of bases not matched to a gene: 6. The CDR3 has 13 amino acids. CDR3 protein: CASSQTGGFLAFF. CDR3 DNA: TGTGCCAGCAGCCAGACAGGGGGCTTTTTGGCTTTCTTT.

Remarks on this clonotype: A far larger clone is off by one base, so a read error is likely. CDR3 coding DNA: TGTGCCAGCAGCTTAGGGGGGAGAGAGACCCGGTACTTC. It yields the protein CASSLGGRETRYF. J is TRBJ2-5 and V is TRBV7-9; D may match TRBD1 or TRBD2 (5 bases each). This CDR3 has 13 amino acids. Per germline, CDR1 SEHNR and CDR2 FQNEAQ (reference sequence).

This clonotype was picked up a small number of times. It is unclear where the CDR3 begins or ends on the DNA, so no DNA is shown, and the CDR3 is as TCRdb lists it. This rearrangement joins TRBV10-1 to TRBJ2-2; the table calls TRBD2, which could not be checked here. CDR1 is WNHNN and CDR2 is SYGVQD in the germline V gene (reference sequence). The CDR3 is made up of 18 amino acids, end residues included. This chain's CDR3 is CASCPFAGETFTPGSCFF.

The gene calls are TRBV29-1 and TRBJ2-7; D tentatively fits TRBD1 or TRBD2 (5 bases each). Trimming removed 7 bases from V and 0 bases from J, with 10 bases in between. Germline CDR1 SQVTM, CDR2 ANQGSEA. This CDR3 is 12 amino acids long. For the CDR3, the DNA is TGCAGCGCTGGGGACGGCTCCTACGAGCAGTACTTC. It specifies CSAGDGSYEQYF.

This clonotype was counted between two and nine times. The CDR3 loop reads CAISDTREQYF. CDR3 DNA: TGTGCCATCAGTGATACCCGGGAGCAGTACTTC. This chain joins TRBV10-3 and TRBJ2-7; unclear D gene. Trimming shortened V by 3 bases and J by 7 bases, and 7 bases separated the two germline ends. CDR1 is ENHRY and CDR2 is SYGVKD in the germline V gene. The CDR3 consists of 11 residues.

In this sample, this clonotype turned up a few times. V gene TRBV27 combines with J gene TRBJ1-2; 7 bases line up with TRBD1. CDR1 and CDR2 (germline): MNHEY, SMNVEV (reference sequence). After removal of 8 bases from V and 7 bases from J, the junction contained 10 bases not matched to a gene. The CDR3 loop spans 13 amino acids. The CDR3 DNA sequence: TGTGCCAGCCGGGGACAGACAGAACTTGGCTACACCTTC. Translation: CASRGQTELGYTF.

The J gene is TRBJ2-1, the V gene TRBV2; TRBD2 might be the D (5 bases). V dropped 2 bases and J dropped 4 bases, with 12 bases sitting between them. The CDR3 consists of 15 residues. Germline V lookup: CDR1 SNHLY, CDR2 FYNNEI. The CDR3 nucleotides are TGTGCCAGCAGTGAACTGACGGGATCTTACAATGAGCAGTTCTTC. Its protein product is CASSELTGSYNEQFF.

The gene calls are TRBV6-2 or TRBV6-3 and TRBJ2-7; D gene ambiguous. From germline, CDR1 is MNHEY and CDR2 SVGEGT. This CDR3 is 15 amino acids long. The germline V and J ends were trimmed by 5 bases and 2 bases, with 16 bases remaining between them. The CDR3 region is CASSEEVEDPYEQYF. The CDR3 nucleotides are TGTGCCAGCAGTGAAGAGGTTGAGGACCCCTACGAGCAGTACTTC.

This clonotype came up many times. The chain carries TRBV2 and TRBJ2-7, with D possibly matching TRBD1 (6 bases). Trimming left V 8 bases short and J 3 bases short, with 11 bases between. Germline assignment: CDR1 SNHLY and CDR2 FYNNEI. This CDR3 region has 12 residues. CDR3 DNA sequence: TGTGCCAGCGAAGAAGGGGGCTACGAGCAGTACTTC. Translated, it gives CASEEGGYEQYF. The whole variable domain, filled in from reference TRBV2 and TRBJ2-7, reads EPEVTQTPSHQVTQMGQEVILRCVPISNHLYFYWYRQILGQKVEFLVSFYNNEISEKSEIFDDQFSVERPDGSNFTLKIRSTKLEDSAMYFCASEEGGYEQYFGPGTRLTVT.

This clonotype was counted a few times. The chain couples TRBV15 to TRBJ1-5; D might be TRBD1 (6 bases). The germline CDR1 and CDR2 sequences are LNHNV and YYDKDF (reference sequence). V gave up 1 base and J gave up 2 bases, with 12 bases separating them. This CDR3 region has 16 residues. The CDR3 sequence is CATSRVRGFGNQPQHF. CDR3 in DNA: TGTGCCACCAGCAGAGTAAGGGGGTTCGGCAATCAGCCCCAGCATTTT.

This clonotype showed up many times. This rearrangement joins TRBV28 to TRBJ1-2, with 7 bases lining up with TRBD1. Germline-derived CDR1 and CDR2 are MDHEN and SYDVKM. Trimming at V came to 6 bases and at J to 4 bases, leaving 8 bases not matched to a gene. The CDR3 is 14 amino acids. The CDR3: CASSRGQAFYGYTF. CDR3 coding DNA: TGTGCCAGCAGCCGCGGACAGGCTTTCTATGGCTACACCTTC.

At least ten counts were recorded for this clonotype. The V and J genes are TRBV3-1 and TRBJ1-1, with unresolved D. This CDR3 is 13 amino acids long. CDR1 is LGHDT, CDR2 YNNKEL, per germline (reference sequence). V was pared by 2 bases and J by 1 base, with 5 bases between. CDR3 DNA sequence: TGTGCCAGCAGCCAACGGGCGAACACTGAAGCTTTCTTT. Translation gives CASSQRANTEAFF.

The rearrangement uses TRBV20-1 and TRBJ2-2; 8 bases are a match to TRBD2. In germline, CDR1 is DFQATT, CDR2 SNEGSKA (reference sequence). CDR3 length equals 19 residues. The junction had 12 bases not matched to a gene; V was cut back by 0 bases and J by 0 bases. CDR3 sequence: CSARDPPHSGDANTGELFF. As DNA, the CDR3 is TGCAGTGCTAGAGATCCCCCACATAGCGGGGACGCGAACACCGGGGAGCTGTTTTTT.

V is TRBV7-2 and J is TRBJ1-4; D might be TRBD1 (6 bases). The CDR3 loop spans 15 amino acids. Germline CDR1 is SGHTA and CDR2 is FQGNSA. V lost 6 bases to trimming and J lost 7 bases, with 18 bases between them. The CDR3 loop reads CASRSTGGGSEKLFF. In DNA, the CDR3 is TGTGCCAGCAGAAGCACCGGGGGGGGCAGTGAAAAACTGTTTTTT.

Here the CDR3 reads CASSQLQGPGELFF. The CDR3 DNA is TGTGCCAGCAGCCAACTTCAGGGTCCCGGGGAGCTGTTTTTT. The genes are TRBV9 and TRBJ2-2; D perhaps matches TRBD1 (5 bases). The germline gives CDR1 SGDLS, CDR2 YYNGEE. Trimming took off 4 bases at V and 6 bases at J, with 13 bases between the two ends. The length of the CDR3 is 14 residues. Looking up the rest from reference TRBV9 and TRBJ2-2 gives the full variable domain: DSGVTQTPKHLITATGQRVTLRCSPRSGDLSVYWYQQSLDQGLQFLIQYYNGEERAKGNILERFSAQQFPDLHSELNLSSLELGDSALYFCASSQLQGPGELFFGEGSRLTVL.

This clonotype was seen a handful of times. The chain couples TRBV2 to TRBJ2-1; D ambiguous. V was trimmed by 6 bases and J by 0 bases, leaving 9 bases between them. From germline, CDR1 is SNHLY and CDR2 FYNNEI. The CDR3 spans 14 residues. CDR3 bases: TGTGCCAGCAGGTCTAACCCCTCCTACAATGAGCAGTTCTTC. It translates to CASRSNPSYNEQFF.